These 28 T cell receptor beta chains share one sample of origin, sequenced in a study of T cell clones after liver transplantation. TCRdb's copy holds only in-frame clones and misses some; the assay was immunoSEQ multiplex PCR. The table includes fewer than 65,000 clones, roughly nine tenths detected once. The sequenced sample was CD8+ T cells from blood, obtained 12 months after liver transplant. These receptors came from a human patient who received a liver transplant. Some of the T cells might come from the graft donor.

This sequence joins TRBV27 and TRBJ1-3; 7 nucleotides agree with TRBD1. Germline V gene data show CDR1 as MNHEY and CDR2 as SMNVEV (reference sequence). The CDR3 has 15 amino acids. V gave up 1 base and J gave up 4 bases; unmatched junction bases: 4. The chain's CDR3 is CASSLYRDSGNTIYF. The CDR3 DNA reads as TGTGCCAGCAGTTTATACCGGGACAGCGGAAACACCATATATTTT.

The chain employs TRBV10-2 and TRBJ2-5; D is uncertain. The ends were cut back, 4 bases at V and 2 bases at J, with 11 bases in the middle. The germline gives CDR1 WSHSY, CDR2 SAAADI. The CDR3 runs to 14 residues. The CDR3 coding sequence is TGCGCCAGCAGTGGTTTCGACGGGCAAGAGACCCAGTACTTC. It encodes CASSGFDGQETQYF.

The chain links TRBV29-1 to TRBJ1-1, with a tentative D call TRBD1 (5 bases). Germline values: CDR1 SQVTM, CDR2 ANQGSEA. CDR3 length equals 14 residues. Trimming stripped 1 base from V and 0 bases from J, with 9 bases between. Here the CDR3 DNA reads TGCAGCGTTGAAGGGGGCCCTTTGAACACTGAAGCTTTCTTT. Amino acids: CSVEGGPLNTEAFF.

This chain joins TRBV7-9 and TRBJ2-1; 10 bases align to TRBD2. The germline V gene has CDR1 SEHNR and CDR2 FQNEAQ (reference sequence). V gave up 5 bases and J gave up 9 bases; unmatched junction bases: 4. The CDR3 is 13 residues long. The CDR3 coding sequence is TGTGCCAGCAGCCCACGGACTAGCGGTGAGCAGTTCTTC. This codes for CASSPRTSGEQFF.

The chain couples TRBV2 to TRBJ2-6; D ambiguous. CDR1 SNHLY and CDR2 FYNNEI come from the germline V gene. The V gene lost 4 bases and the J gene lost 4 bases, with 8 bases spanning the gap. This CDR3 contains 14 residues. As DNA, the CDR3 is TGTGCCAGCAGTGGTTCACCCGGGGCCAACGTCCTGACTTTC. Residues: CASSGSPGANVLTF.

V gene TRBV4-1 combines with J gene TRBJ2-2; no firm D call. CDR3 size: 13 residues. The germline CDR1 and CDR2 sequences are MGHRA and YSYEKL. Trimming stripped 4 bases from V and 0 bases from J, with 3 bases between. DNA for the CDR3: TGCGCCAGCAGCCTATCGAACACCGGGGAGCTGTTTTTT. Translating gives CASSLSNTGELFF.

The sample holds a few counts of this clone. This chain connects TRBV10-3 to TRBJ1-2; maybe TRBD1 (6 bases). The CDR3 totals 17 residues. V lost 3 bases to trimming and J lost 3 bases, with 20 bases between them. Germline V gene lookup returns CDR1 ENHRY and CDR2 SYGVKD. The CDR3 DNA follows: TGTGCCATCAGTGATGGCGGGGGGAATAAGGGGGACTATGGCTACACCTTC. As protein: CAISDGGGNKGDYGYTF.

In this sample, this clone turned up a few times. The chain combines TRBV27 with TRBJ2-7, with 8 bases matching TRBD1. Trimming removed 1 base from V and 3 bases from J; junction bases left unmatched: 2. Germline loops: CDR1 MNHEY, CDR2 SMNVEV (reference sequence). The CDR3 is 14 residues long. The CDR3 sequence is CASSLWTGSYEQYF. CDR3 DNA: TGTGCCAGCAGTTTATGGACAGGGAGCTACGAGCAGTACTTC.

CDR3 loop: CASSLSRDQPQHF. The CDR3 coding sequence is TGTGCCAGCAGTTTATCGAGGGATCAGCCCCAGCATTTT. The V gene is TRBV27, the J gene TRBJ1-5; no definite D call. The CDR3 contains 13 residues. CDR1 and CDR2 from the germline V gene are MNHEY and SMNVEV (reference sequence). The V end lost 0 bases, the J end lost 5 bases, and 5 bases lay between the germline ends.

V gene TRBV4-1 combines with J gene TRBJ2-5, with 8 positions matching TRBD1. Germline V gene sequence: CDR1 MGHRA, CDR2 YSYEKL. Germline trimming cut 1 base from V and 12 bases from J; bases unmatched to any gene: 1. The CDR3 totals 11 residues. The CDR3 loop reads CASSQGQGKYF. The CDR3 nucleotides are TGCGCCAGCAGCCAAGGACAGGGGAAGTACTTC.

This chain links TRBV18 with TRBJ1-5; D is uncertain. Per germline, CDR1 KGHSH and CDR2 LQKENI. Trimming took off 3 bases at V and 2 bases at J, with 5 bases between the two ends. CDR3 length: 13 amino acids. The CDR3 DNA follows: TGTGCCAGCTCACCGGACGGCAATCAGCCCCAGCATTTT. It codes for CASSPDGNQPQHF.

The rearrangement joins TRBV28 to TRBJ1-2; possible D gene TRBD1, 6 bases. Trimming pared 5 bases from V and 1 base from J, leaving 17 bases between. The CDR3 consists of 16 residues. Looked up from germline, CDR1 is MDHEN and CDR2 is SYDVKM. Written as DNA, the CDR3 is TGTGCCAGCAGTCCATTCCGGGACAAGAGTAACTATGGCTACACCTTC. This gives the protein CASSPFRDKSNYGYTF.

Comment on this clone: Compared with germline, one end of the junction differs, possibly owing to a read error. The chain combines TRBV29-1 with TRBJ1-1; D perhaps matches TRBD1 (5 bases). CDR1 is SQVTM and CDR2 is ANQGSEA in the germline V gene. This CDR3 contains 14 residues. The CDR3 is CSVQDVGLGTEAFF. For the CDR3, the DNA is TGCAGCGTTCAAGATGTGGGGCTGGGCACTGAAGCTTTCTTT.

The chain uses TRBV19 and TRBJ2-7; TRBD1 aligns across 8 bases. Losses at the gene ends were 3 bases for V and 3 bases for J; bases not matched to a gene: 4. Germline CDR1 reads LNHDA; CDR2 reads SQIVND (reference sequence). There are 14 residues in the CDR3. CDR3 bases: TGTGCCAGTAGTATCCGGGACAGGATCTACGAGCAGTACTTC. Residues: CASSIRDRIYEQYF.

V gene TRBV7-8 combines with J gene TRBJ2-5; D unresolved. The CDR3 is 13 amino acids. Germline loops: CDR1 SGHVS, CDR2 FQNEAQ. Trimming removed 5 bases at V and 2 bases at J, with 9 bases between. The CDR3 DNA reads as TGTGCCAGCAGCCAATTGGGGCAAGAGACCCAGTACTTC. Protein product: CASSQLGQETQYF.

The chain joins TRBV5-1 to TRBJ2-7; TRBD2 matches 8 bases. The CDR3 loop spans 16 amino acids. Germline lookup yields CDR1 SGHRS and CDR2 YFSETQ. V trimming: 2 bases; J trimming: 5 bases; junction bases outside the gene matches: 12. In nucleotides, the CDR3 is TGCGCCAGCAGCTTAGGACTAGCACGGGAGGGCCACGAGCAGTACTTC. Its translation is CASSLGLAREGHEQYF.

CDR3 nucleotides: TGCGCCAGCAACGGAGGGGGCATTCAGTACTTC. Amino acids: CASNGGGIQYF. The chain has TRBV4-1 and TRBJ2-4, with D perhaps given as TRBD1 or TRBD2 (6 bases each). Trimming cost V 7 bases and J 9 bases, with 10 bases left between them. The CDR3 extends over 11 amino acids. CDR1 is MGHRA and CDR2 is YSYEKL in the germline V gene.

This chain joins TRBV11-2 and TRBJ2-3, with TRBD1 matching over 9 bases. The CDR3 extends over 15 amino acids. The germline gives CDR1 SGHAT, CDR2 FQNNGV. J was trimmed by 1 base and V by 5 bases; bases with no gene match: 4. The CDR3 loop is CASSPWTGGTDTQYF. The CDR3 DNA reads TGTGCCAGCAGCCCCTGGACAGGGGGCACAGATACGCAGTATTTT.

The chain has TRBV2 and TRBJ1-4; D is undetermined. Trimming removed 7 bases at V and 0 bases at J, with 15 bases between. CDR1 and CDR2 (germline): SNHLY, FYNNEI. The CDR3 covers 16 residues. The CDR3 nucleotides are TGTGCCAGCACCCCTAGAGTTCCGGCAACTAATGAAAAACTGTTTTTT. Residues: CASTPRVPATNEKLFF.

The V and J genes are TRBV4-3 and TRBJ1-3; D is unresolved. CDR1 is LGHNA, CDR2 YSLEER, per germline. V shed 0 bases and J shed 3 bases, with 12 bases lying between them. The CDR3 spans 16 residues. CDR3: CASSQDQVGLGNTIYF. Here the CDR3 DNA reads TGCGCCAGCAGCCAAGATCAAGTAGGGCTTGGAAACACCATATATTTT.

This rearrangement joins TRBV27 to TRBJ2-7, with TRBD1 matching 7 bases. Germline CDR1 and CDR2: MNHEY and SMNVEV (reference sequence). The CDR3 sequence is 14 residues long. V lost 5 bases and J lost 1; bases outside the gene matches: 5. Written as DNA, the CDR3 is TGTGCCAGCAGTAAGAGGGGGCTATCCTACGAGCAGTACTTC. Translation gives CASSKRGLSYEQYF.

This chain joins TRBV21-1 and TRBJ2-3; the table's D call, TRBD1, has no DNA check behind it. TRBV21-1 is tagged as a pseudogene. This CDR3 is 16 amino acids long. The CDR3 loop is CASSKAWTGVPDTQYF. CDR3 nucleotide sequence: TGTGCCAGCAGCAAAGCTTGGACAGGGGTCCCAGATACGCAGTATTTT.

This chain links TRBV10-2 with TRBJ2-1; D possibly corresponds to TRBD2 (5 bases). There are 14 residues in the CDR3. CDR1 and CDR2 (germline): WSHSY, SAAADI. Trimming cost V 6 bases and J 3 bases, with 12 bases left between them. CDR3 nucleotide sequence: TGCGCCAGCAGCCAGCGGTTGAACTACAATGAGCAGTTCTTC. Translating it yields CASSQRLNYNEQFF.

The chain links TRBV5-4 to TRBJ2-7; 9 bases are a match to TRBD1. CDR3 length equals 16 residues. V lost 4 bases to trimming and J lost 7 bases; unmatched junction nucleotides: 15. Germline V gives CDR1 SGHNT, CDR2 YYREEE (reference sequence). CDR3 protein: CASSLYPGQGILEQYF. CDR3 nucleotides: TGTGCCAGCAGCCTCTACCCCGGACAGGGGATCTTAGAGCAGTACTTC. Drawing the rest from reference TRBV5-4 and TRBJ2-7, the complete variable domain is ETGVTQSPTHLIKTRGQQVTLRCSSQSGHNTVSWYQQALGQGPQFIFQYYREEENGRGNFPPRFSGLQFPNYSSELNVNALELDDSALYLCASSLYPGQGILEQYFGPGTRLTVT.

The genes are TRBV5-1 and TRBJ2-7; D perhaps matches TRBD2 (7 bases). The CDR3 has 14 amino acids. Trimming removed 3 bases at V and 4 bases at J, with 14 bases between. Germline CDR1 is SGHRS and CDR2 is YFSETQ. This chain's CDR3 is CASSWGGHSYEQYF. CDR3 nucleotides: TGCGCCAGCAGCTGGGGGGGACACTCATACGAGCAGTACTTC. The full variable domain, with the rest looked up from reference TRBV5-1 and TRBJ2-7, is KAGVTQTPRYLIKTRGQQVTLSCSPISGHRSVSWYQQTPGQGLQFLFEYFSETQRNKGNFPGRFSGRQFSNSRSEMNVSTLELGDSALYLCASSWGGHSYEQYFGPGTRLTVT.

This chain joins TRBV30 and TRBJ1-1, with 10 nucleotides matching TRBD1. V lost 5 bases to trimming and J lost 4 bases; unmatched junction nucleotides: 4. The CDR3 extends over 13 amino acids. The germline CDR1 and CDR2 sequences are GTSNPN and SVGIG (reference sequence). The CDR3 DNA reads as TGTGCCTGGGAGAGACAGGGGGCCACTGAAGCTTTCTTT. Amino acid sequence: CAWERQGATEAFF.

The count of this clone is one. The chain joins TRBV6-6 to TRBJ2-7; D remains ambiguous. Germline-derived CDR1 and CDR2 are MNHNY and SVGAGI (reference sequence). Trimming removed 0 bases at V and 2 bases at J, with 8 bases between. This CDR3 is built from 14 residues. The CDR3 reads CASSYSSSAYEQYF. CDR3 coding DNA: TGTGCCAGCAGTTACTCGAGCTCAGCCTACGAGCAGTACTTC.

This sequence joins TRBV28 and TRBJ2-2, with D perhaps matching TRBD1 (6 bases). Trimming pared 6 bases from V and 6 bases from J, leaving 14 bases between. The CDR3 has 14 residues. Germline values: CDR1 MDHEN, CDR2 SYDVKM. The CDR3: CASSPGTLAGELFF. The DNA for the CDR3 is TGTGCCAGCAGCCCCGGGACACTCGCCGGGGAGCTGTTTTTT.